This is a list of T cell receptor beta chains from one sample in a study of T cells in Graves' hyperthyroidism and ophthalmopathy. TCRdb recomputed calls from the multiplex PCR reads with MiXCR, one row per CDR3 protein. Among around 300,000 distinct CDR3 sequences listed, roughly 13% were seen once. The source material was blood. The receptors here all came from a woman aged 40 to 55 with Graves' ophthalmopathy. Both conserved end residues are part of each CDR3. A D gene is named only where the DNA matches it firmly. For some rows the clone size is stated as once, few or many, or as a class when expanded; others skip it.

V gene,clone size,D gene,J gene,CDR3 protein,CDR3 DNA
TRBV6-1,many,TRBD1,TRBJ1-5,CASLTGGSGQPQHF,TGTGCCAGCTTGACAGGGGGCAGCGGGCAGCCCCAGCATTTT
TRBV18,NA,TRBD2,TRBJ2-7,CASSPKNSGTEQYF,TGTGCCAGCTCACCAAAAAATAGCGGGACCGAGCAGTACTTC
TRBV24-1,many,NA,TRBJ1-5,CATSDRGFGDQPQHF,TGTGCCACCAGTGACCGCGGGTTCGGGGATCAGCCCCAGCATTTT
TRBV9,many,NA,TRBJ2-7,CASSPRIQGSEQYF,TGTGCCAGCAGCCCCCGGATACAGGGAAGCGAGCAGTACTTC
TRBV24-1,few,TRBD1,TRBJ2-3,CATSDPITGVSTDTQYF,TGTGCCACCAGTGACCCAATTACAGGGGTCAGTACAGATACGCAGTATTTT
TRBV29-1,many,NA,TRBJ2-2,CSARSGLDTGELFF,TGCAGCGCTCGCTCGGGCCTAGACACCGGGGAGCTGTTTTTT
TRBV29-1,many,NA,TRBJ2-7,CSVEFGYEQYF,TGCAGCGTTGAATTTGGCTACGAGCAGTACTTC
TRBV9,NA,NA,TRBJ2-1,CASSVEIGRGALPQEYNEQFF,TGTGCCAGCAGCGTAGAAATTGGTCGCGGGGCGCTCCCCCAAGAGTACAATGAGCAGTTCTTC
TRBV6-6,many,NA,TRBJ1-1,CASSYSVWTRKAFF,TGTGCCAGCAGTTACTCGGTATGGACACGAAAAGCTTTCTTT
TRBV12-3/TRBV12-4,many,NA,TRBJ1-6,CASSPRSSYNSPLHF,TGTGCCAGCAGCCCCAGGAGCTCCTATAATTCACCCCTCCACTTT
TRBV20-1,many,NA,TRBJ2-2,CSAEPGPNTGELFF,TGCAGTGCTGAACCGGGACCGAACACCGGGGAGCTGTTTTTT
TRBV5-1,many,TRBD1,TRBJ1-1,CASSWRTGGANTEAFF,TGCGCCAGCAGCTGGCGGACAGGGGGCGCAAACACTGAAGCTTTCTTT
TRBV5-5,many,NA,TRBJ1-5,CASSLAAGFNQPQHF,TGTGCCAGCAGCTTGGCGGCAGGCTTCAATCAGCCCCAGCATTTT
TRBV11-2,NA,TRBD1,TRBJ1-3,CASSSDRVGTIYF,TGTGCCAGCAGCTCGGACAGGGTCGGCACCATATATTTT
TRBV5-6,few,TRBD2,TRBJ2-7,CASSSIQREGNYEQYF,TGTGCCAGCAGCTCGATTCAGCGGGAGGGGAACTACGAGCAGTACTTC
TRBV5-5,few,NA,TRBJ2-7,CASSSDPMLNEQYF,TGTGCCAGCAGCTCGGACCCCATGCTCAACGAGCAGTACTTC
TRBV19,NA,NA,TRBJ2-3,CAGQFSPGTDTQYF,TGTGCCGGTCAATTTAGCCCTGGCACAGATACGCAGTATTTT
TRBV20-1,few,NA,TRBJ1-1,CSANPSGVAEAFF,TGCAGTGCCAACCCTAGTGGGGTGGCTGAAGCTTTCTTT
TRBV29-1,few,NA,TRBJ1-1,CSVENGRNTEAFF,TGCAGCGTTGAAAATGGGAGGAACACTGAAGCTTTCTTT
TRBV5-4,few,NA,TRBJ2-3,CASSLGVGPITDTQYF,TGTGCCAGCAGCTTGGGGGTCGGGCCGATCACAGATACGCAGTATTTT
TRBV19,many,TRBD2,TRBJ2-7,CASSFRTSGIYEQYF,TGTGCCAGTAGTTTCCGGACTAGCGGTATCTACGAGCAGTACTTC
TRBV28,many,NA,TRBJ1-5,CASSLDRLNQPQHF,TGTGCCAGCAGTCTGGACAGACTAAATCAGCCCCAGCATTTT
TRBV20-1,few,NA,TRBJ1-4,CSARVFGSGKLFF,TGCAGTGCTAGAGTCTTCGGTTCAGGAAAACTGTTTTTT
TRBV19,few,NA,TRBJ1-1,CASKFQLFSEAFF,TGTGCCAGTAAATTCCAACTGTTTTCTGAAGCTTTCTTT
TRBV11-2,NA,NA,TRBJ2-6,CASSLTPSGANVLTF,TGTGCCAGCAGCTTAACCCCCTCTGGGGCCAACGTCCTGACTTTC
TRBV4-2,few,TRBD1,TRBJ2-1,CASSQDQGGRGRSDEQFF,TGTGCCAGCAGCCAAGATCAAGGCGGCAGGGGGCGCTCGGATGAGCAGTTCTTC
TRBV28,NA,TRBD2,TRBJ2-3,CASSPPGTISDTQYF,TGTGCCAGCAGTCCCCCCGGGACTATTTCAGATACGCAGTATTTT
TRBV3-1,many,NA,TRBJ2-1,CASSLQEYNEQFF,TGTGCCAGCAGCCTACAGGAGTACAATGAGCAGTTCTTC
TRBV7-6,NA,TRBD1,TRBJ2-6,CASSPLQGIWGSGANVLTF,TGTGCCAGCAGCCCACTACAGGGGATCTGGGGCTCTGGGGCCAACGTCCTGACTTTC
TRBV7-8,many,TRBD1,TRBJ1-6,CASSQGTGHSPLHF,TGTGCCAGCAGCCAAGGGACAGGGCATTCACCCCTCCACTTT
TRBV30,NA,TRBD1,TRBJ2-7,CAWSPGQVISYEQYF,TGTGCCTGGAGCCCGGGACAGGTGATTTCCTACGAGCAGTACTTC
TRBV5-6,NA,TRBD2,TRBJ2-2,CASSLAGGRAPGELFF,TGTGCCAGCAGCTTAGCGGGCGGGAGGGCCCCCGGGGAGCTGTTTTTT
TRBV11-3,many,TRBD1,TRBJ1-6,CASSMTGVGSPLHF,TGTGCCAGCAGCATGACAGGGGTTGGTTCACCCCTCCACTTT
TRBV6-1,many,NA,TRBJ2-7,CASSFSGIEGYEQYF,TGTGCCAGCAGTTTTAGCGGCATCGAGGGCTACGAGCAGTACTTC
TRBV11-2,NA,NA,TRBJ1-2,CASSSDRFNYGYTF,TGTGCCAGCAGTTCCGACAGGTTTAACTATGGCTACACCTTC
TRBV12-3/TRBV12-4,many,TRBD1,TRBJ1-2,CASTETGTSNYGYTF,TGTGCCAGCACGGAGACAGGGACATCAAACTATGGCTACACCTTC
TRBV11-2,many,TRBD1,TRBJ2-3,CASSAHPGTGGADTQYF,TGTGCCAGCAGCGCCCACCCCGGGACAGGGGGGGCAGATACGCAGTATTTT
TRBV19,many,NA,TRBJ1-1,CASSIGRNTEAFF,TGCGCCAGCAGCATCGGTAGGAACACTGAAGCTTTCTTT
TRBV18,NA,TRBD2,TRBJ2-5,CASSSLAGIETQYF,TGTGCCAGCTCATCCCTAGCGGGGATAGAGACCCAGTACTTC
TRBV28,many,TRBD1,TRBJ1-6,CASSLTGRSPLHF,TGTGCCAGCAGTTTGACAGGGAGATCACCCCTCCACTTT
TRBV19,few,TRBD1,TRBJ2-4,CASTSEKGQGKNIQYF,TGTGCCAGTACCTCGGAAAAGGGACAGGGAAAAAACATTCAGTACTTC
TRBV7-9,many,NA,TRBJ1-1,CASSLAVQNTEAFF,TGTGCCAGCAGCTTAGCTGTGCAGAACACTGAAGCTTTCTTT
TRBV19,few,NA,TRBJ2-1,CASSMVLGRYNEQFF,TGTGCCAGTAGTATGGTTCTGGGGCGGTACAATGAGCAGTTCTTC
TRBV11-3,many,NA,TRBJ1-1,CASSLDLGSTEAFF,TGTGCCAGCAGCTTAGATCTGGGGTCGACTGAAGCTTTCTTT
TRBV30,many,NA,TRBJ2-7,CAWSAGDFEQYF,TGTGCCTGGAGTGCAGGAGATTTCGAGCAGTACTTC
TRBV7-2,NA,TRBD2,TRBJ2-6,CASSLVGSGSASGANVLTF,TGTGCCAGCAGCTTAGTGGGTAGCGGGAGTGCCTCTGGGGCCAACGTCCTGACTTTC
TRBV20-1,NA,NA,TRBJ2-2,CSADSNTGELFF,TGCAGTGCAGACTCGAACACCGGGGAGCTGTTTTTT
TRBV20-1,many,NA,TRBJ2-6,CSATVRLGANVLTF,TGCAGTGCCACCGTACGTCTGGGGGCCAACGTCCTGACTTTC
TRBV28,many,TRBD2,TRBJ2-2,CASSRSGTTGELFF,TGTGCCAGCAGTAGGAGCGGGACCACCGGGGAGCTGTTTTTT
TRBV28,many,TRBD1,TRBJ1-3,CASSLYGQGLSGNTIYF,TGTGCCAGCAGTTTATACGGACAGGGGTTAAGTGGAAACACCATATATTTT
TRBV29-1,NA,NA,TRBJ2-1,CSVGAGSSYNEQFF,TGCAGCGTTGGGGCGGGTAGCTCCTACAATGAGCAGTTCTTC